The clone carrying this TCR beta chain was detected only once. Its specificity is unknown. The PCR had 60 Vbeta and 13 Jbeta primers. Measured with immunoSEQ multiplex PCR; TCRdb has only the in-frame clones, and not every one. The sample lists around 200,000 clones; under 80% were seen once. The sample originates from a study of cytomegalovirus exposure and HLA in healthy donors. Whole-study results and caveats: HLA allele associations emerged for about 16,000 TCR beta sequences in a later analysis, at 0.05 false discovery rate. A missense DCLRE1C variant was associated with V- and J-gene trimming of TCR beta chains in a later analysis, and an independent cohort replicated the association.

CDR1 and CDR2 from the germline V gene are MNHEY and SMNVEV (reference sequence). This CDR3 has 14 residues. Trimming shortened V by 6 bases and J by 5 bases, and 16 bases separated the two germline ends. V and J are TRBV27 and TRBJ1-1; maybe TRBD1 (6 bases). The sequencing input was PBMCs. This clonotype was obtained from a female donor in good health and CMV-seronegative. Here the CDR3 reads CASSLQQGWTEAFF. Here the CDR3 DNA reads TGTGCCAGCAGCCTCCAACAGGGTTGGACTGAAGCTTTCTTT.